A single sample is the source of the 12 T cell receptor beta chains below, sequenced in a study of memory CD4+ T cells and cytomegalovirus serostatus. The sort gate was single viable CD3+CD4+CD8-CD45RO+ cells for memory CD4+ T cells. TCRdb's table, derived via immunoSEQ multiplex PCR, lists solely in-frame clones and lacks some. The sample includes 75,000 to 90,000 clones, 75% to 90% of them seen just once. Sample: memory CD4+ T cells from blood. These receptors originate from an adult in good health and CMV-seronegative.

The CDR3 DNA sequence: TGTGCCAGCAGCGCAGGGACAGGGGTGGGTGAAAAACTGTTTTTT. Translation gives CASSAGTGVGEKLFF. The chain recombines TRBV9 with TRBJ1-4; 10 bases are a match to TRBD1. Germline lookup yields CDR1 SGDLS and CDR2 YYNGEE. The J segment lost 7 bases and the V segment lost 3 bases, leaving 6 bases of the junction unmatched. The CDR3 runs to 15 residues.

The chain links TRBV4-3 to TRBJ2-7; D ambiguous. Germline V lookup: CDR1 LGHNA, CDR2 YSLEER. V was trimmed by 1 base and J by 0 bases, leaving 7 bases between them. The CDR3 has 14 amino acids. CDR3 coding DNA: TGCGCCAGCAGCCAAGGGTTTACCTCCTACGAGCAGTACTTC. Protein sequence: CASSQGFTSYEQYF.

The table lists this clone with a few counts. The chain links TRBV10-1 to TRBJ1-5; D remains unclear. The CDR3 is made up of 12 amino acids. Trimming cost V 5 bases and J 5 bases, with 7 bases left between them. The germline gives CDR1 WNHNN, CDR2 SYGVQD (reference sequence). Here the CDR3 reads CASSSGDQPQHF. The CDR3 DNA reads as TGCGCCAGCAGTAGTGGCGATCAGCCCCAGCATTTT.

The J gene is TRBJ1-1, the V gene TRBV10-1; D not resolved. Germline loops: CDR1 WNHNN, CDR2 SYGVQD (reference sequence). V was pared by 8 bases and J by 4 bases, with 20 bases between. This CDR3 comprises 15 residues. CDR3 in amino acids: CASAQERGSGTEAFF. In nucleotides, the CDR3 is TGCGCCAGCGCCCAAGAGAGAGGTTCGGGCACTGAAGCTTTCTTT.

DNA for the CDR3: TGCGCCAGCAGCTTTACAGGGCACGAGCAGTACTTC. This translates into CASSFTGHEQYF. The chain employs TRBV5-1 and TRBJ2-7; TRBD1 is a possible D gene (6 bases). Trimming pared 2 bases from V and 5 bases from J, leaving 8 bases between. Per the germline V gene, CDR1 is SGHRS and CDR2 is YFSETQ. The CDR3 has 12 amino acids.

Here the CDR3 reads CASSLSEADTQYF. Written as DNA, the CDR3 is TGTGCCAGCAGCTTATCGGAGGCAGATACGCAGTATTTT. The genes are TRBV7-3 and TRBJ2-3; the D gene is possibly TRBD2 (5 bases). CDR1 SGHTA and CDR2 FQGTGA come from the germline V gene. V was cut by 2 bases and J by 4 bases, with 7 bases left in between. The CDR3 spans 13 residues.

The chain links TRBV28 to TRBJ2-7, with 8 bases aligning to TRBD2. V shed 1 base, J shed 0 bases, and the junction held 2 bases outside the gene matches. The CDR3 sequence is 15 residues long. Germline V CDR1 and CDR2: MDHEN, SYDVKM. The CDR3 sequence is CASSLSGGPSYEQYF. CDR3 coding DNA: TGTGCCAGCAGTTTATCGGGGGGGCCCTCCTACGAGCAGTACTTC.

The chain recombines TRBV18 with TRBJ1-4; maybe TRBD1 (6 bases). The germline gives CDR1 KGHSH, CDR2 LQKENI. CDR3 length equals 15 residues. Trimming cost V 3 bases and J 4 bases, with 12 bases left between them. CDR3 sequence: CASSPRTGSNEKLFF. For the CDR3, the DNA is TGTGCCAGCTCACCCAGAACAGGGAGTAATGAAAAACTGTTTTTT.

The chain recombines TRBV6-1 with TRBJ1-5, with 7 nucleotides matching TRBD1. Looked up from germline, CDR1 is MNHNS and CDR2 is SASEGT. The CDR3 consists of 14 residues. V was clipped by 10 bases and J by 3 bases; unmatched bases: 9. The CDR3 DNA follows: TGTGCCATTTCCTCGACAGGGTCCAATCAGCCCCAGCATTTT. Its translation is CAISSTGSNQPQHF.

The CDR3 is CASSLEILASSGDTQYF. In DNA form, the CDR3 reads TGTGCCAGCAGCTTAGAGATTTTGGCTAGCTCAGGGGATACGCAGTATTTT. The V gene is TRBV7-8, the J gene TRBJ2-3; D could derive from TRBD1 or TRBD2 (5 bases each). V shed 1 base and J shed 6 bases, with 20 bases lying between them. Germline V lookup: CDR1 SGHVS, CDR2 FQNEAQ. The CDR3 totals 17 residues. Full variable domain (missing parts from reference TRBV7-8 and TRBJ2-3): GAGVSQSPRYKVAKRGQDVALRCDPISGHVSLFWYQQALGQGPEFLTYFQNEAQLDKSGLPSDRFFAERPEGSVSTLKIQRTQQEDSAVYLCASSLEILASSGDTQYFGPGTRLTVL.

The chain joins TRBV9 to TRBJ2-7; D remains ambiguous. The J call may be wrong; the DNA end is better matched by TRBJ2-5. Germline lookup yields CDR1 SGDLS and CDR2 YYNGEE. The CDR3 extends over 12 amino acids. In DNA, the CDR3 is TGTGCCAGCAGCGGAGGCCGGGAGACCCAGTACTTC. Protein: CASSGGRETQYF.

V and J are TRBV2 and TRBJ2-1; the D call may be TRBD1 or TRBD2 (5 bases each). The CDR3 consists of 11 residues. Germline V gene sequence: CDR1 SNHLY, CDR2 FYNNEI. The CDR3 here is CGRGRYNEQFF. CDR3 nucleotides: TGTGGTCGGGGCCGGTACAATGAGCAGTTCTTC.